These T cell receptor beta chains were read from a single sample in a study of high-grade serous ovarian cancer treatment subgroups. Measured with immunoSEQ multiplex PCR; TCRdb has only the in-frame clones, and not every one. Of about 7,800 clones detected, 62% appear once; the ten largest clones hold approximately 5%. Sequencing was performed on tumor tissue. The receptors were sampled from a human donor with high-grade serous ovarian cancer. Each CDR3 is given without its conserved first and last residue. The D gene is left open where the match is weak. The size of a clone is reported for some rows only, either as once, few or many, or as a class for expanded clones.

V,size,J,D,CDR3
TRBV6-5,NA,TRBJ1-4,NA,ASSYSERAGEKLF
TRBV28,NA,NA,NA,ASRGTPFSYEQY
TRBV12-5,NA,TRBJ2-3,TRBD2,ASGLVLDGRVRSTDTQY
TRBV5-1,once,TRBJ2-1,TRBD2,ASSWGLALGNEQF
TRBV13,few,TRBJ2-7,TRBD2,ASSARRSGGYEQY
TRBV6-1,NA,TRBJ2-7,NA,AARDASSYEQY
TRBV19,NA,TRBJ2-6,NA,ASSPSANTGANVLT
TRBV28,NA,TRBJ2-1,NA,ASSWATGANEQF
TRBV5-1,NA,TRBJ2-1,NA,ASSVQGPNEQF
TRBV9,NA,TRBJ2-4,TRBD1,ASSEEGQGRNIQY
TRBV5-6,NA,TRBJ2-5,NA,ASSWRRGPQETQY
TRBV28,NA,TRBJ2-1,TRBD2,ASSWGRDEQF
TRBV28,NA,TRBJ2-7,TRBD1,ASTTGGAGLEQY
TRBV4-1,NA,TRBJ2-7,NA,ASSQDGGNEQY
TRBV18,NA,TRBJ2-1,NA,ASSPSTYNEQF
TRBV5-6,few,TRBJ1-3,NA,ASSFPGFGNTIY
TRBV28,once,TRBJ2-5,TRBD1,ASIAGTAQETQY
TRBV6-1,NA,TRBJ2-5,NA,ASSEGQVQETQY
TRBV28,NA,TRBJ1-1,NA,ASSPPGFQAF
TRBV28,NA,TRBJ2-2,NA,ASSTPVMGPGELF
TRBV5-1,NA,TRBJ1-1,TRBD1,ASSLGTGDTEAF
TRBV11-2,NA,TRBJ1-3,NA,ASSPNRAISGNTIY
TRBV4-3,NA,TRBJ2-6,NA,ASSQDWNSGVSGANVLT
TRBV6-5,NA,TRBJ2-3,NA,ASSYSASDTQY
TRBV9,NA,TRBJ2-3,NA,ASSEGGGLDTDTQY
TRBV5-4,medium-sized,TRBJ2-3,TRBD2,ASSLGVLRLAGNFTDTQY
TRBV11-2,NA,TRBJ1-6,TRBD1,ASSLGDRRVNSPLH
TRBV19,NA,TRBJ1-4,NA,ASSIPGSREKLF
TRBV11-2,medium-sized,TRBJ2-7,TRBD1,ASSAGQGRGYEQY
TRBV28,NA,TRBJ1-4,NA,ASGRGDAQNEKLF
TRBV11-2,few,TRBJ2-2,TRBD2,ASRFRTSGTGELF
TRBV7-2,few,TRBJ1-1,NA,ASSPRWVAGAF
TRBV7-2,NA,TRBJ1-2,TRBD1,ASSLKSGTGYGYT
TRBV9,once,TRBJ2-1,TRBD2,ASSPGLAGGPF
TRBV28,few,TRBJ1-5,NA,ASKDSPGQPQH
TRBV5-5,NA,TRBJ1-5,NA,ASSTFPDQPQH
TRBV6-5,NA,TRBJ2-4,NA,ASSYLGTPNIQY
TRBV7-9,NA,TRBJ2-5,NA,ASSLVGQETQY
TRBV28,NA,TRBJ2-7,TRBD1,ASSLIGQGVGEQY
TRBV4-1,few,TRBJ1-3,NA,ASSQLNSGNTIY
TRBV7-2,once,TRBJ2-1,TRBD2,ASSQRLAGGNEQF
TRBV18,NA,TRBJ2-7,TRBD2,ASSPVSSGTYEQY
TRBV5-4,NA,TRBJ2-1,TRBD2,ASSSSGGSEQF
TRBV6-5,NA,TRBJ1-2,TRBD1,ASSRQGGKNGYT
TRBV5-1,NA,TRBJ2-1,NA,ASSSQGHEQF
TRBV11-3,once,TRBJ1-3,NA,ASSPSGNTIY
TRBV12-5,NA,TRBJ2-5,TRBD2,ASGLVPDGTTTIGETQY
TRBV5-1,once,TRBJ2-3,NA,ASRRDSMFPDTQY
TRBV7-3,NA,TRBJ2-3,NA,ASSSSGSTDTQY
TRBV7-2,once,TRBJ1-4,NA,ASSLVGRPGNEKLF
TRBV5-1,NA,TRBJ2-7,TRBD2,ASSLAVSGSPGDEQY
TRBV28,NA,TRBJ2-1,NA,ASSFVIGAVANEQF
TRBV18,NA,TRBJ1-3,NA,ASSFTTGSGNTIY
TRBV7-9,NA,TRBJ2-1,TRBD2,ASSQLAGVVNEQF
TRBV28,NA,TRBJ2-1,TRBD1,ASTPDRGPSYNEQF
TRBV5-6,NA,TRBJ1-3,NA,ASSLGRRYSGNTIY
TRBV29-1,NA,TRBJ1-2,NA,SVDKTRGGYRYGYT
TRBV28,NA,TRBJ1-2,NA,ASSFDIKGYT
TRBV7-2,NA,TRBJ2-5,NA,ASSLNNGETQY
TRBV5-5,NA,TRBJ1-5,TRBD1,ASSVGQYYSNQPQH